These 27 T cell receptor beta chains were all obtained from the same sample, sequenced in a study of control samples from healthy donors and cancer patients. Profiling relied on immunoSEQ multiplex PCR, and the TCRdb table lists in-frame clones only, not all of them. This table has roughly 150,000 clones, approximately 91% appearing once. Source material: blood. The receptors derive from a man under 40 in good health.

The CDR3 nucleotides read TGTGCCAGCACCCCAGGGCAGGGATGCCGCGAGCAGTACTTC. As protein: CASTPGQGCREQYF. J is TRBJ2-7 and V is TRBV21-1; TRBD1 is taken as the D call from the table, unchecked against the DNA. TRBV21-1 is listed as a pseudogene. CDR3 size: 14 residues.

The chain couples TRBV5-4 to TRBJ2-7; D remains unclear. The V end lost 4 bases, the J end lost 5 bases, and 22 bases lay between the germline ends. Per germline, CDR1 SGHNT and CDR2 YYREEE (reference sequence). The CDR3 extends over 16 amino acids. The DNA for the CDR3 is TGTGCCAGCAGCCCCGCCGTACCCCGACACCCGAACGAGCAGTACTTC. Translating gives CASSPAVPRHPNEQYF.

The chain links TRBV6-1 to TRBJ2-1; a weak D match, TRBD2 (5 bases). The CDR3 totals 14 residues. CDR1 is MNHNS and CDR2 is SASEGT in the germline V gene. Trimming shortened V by 1 base and J by 4 bases, and 8 bases separated the two germline ends. The CDR3 sequence: CASSEERNYNEQFF. In DNA, the CDR3 is TGTGCCAGCAGTGAAGAGCGGAATTACAATGAGCAGTTCTTC.

This chain joins TRBV18 and TRBJ1-2; D remains ambiguous. V lost 3 bases, J lost 7 bases, and 9 bases lay in between. Germline assignment: CDR1 KGHSH and CDR2 LQKENI. This CDR3 contains 12 residues. The CDR3 DNA sequence: TGTGCCAGCTCACCCGCGGGTGGTGGCTACACCTTC. Protein product: CASSPAGGGYTF.

The chain recombines TRBV4-3 with TRBJ2-1; TRBD2 matches 13 bases. The length of the CDR3 is 16 residues. Per germline, CDR1 LGHNA and CDR2 YSLEER. The junction had 3 bases not matched to a gene; V was cut back by 4 bases and J by 3 bases. CDR3 region: CASSRRTSGGYNEQFF. Here the CDR3 DNA reads TGCGCCAGCAGCCGAAGGACTAGCGGGGGCTACAATGAGCAGTTCTTC.

This clone was counted a few times. This specimen includes other DNA sequences encoding the same CDR3. The V call is TRBV18, the J call TRBJ1-1; no firm D call. The germline V and J ends were trimmed by 1 base and 1 base, with 7 bases remaining between them. Germline V gene data show CDR1 as KGHSH and CDR2 as LQKENI. This CDR3 region has 14 residues. The CDR3 spells CASSPLRENTEAFF. CDR3 in DNA: TGTGCCAGCTCACCACTACGAGAGAACACTGAAGCTTTCTTT.

The chain employs TRBV5-6 and TRBJ1-5; D remains ambiguous. This CDR3 has 13 amino acids. Between the trimmed V and J ends, which lost 0 bases and 9 bases, there was a span of 10 bases. From germline, CDR1 is SGHDT and CDR2 YYEEEE. In nucleotides, the CDR3 is TGTGCCAGCAGCTTGGGCCCGTCGGGGCCCCAGCATTTT. Protein product: CASSLGPSGPQHF.

The chain carries TRBV2 and TRBJ2-7, with 10 bases identical to TRBD1. The CDR3 covers 13 residues. V shed 5 bases and J 5 bases; nucleotides not matched to a gene: 3. Germline loops: CDR1 SNHLY, CDR2 FYNNEI. The CDR3 sequence: CASSRTGGNEQYF. For the CDR3, the DNA is TGTGCCAGCAGTCGGACAGGGGGTAACGAGCAGTACTTC.

This clone was recorded once. The gene calls are TRBV6-6 and TRBJ2-1; no firm D call. V lost 5 bases and J lost 3, with 17 bases in between. The CDR3 extends over 16 amino acids. Germline CDR1 MNHNY, CDR2 SVGAGI (reference sequence). CDR3 DNA sequence: TGTGCCAGCAGTAGGCGGAGCAGCGAAATCTACAATGAGCAGTTCTTC. Residues: CASSRRSSEIYNEQFF.

The chain recombines TRBV20-1 with TRBJ2-7, with 11 bases identical to TRBD1. The trim removed 3 bases at V and 6 bases at J, leaving 19 bases unmatched. The CDR3 is made up of 18 amino acids. In germline, CDR1 is DFQATT, CDR2 SNEGSKA (reference sequence). The CDR3 region has the DNA TGCAGTGCTAGTGTACCGGGACAGGGGGTTCCCTTTTTAGGCGAGCAGTACTTC. Translated: CSASVPGQGVPFLGEQYF.

This chain uses TRBV6-2 or TRBV6-3 with TRBJ2-1, with D perhaps matching TRBD1 or TRBD2 (6 bases each). With 0 bases removed from V and 7 bases from J, the gap between germline ends came to 16 bases. The CDR3 contains 16 residues. Germline values: CDR1 MNHEY, CDR2 SVGEGT. In nucleotides, the CDR3 is TGTGCCAGCAGTTACTCCCGTACGAGGAGGGGGAATGAGCAGTTCTTC. Its translation is CASSYSRTRRGNEQFF.

The chain is built from TRBV5-6 and TRBJ2-3; no firm D call. CDR3 length: 13 amino acids. The V end was cut by 4 bases, the J end by 3 bases, with 9 bases between. CDR1 is SGHDT and CDR2 is YYEEEE in the germline V gene. The CDR3 DNA reads TGTGCCAGCAGCCCCTGGGGAACAGATACGCAGTATTTT. This sequence encodes CASSPWGTDTQYF.

The chain carries TRBV13 and TRBJ2-1, with TRBD1 matching over 7 bases. Germline trimming cut 4 bases from V and 8 bases from J; bases unmatched to any gene: 2. Germline assignment: CDR1 PRHDT and CDR2 FYEKMQ (reference sequence). The CDR3 contains 12 residues. Here the CDR3 DNA reads TGTGCCAGCAGCTCGACAGGGTATGAGCAGTTCTTC. Residues: CASSSTGYEQFF.

The chain couples TRBV4-3 to TRBJ2-5, with 10 bases lining up with TRBD1. Germline-derived CDR1 and CDR2 are LGHNA and YSLEER. J lost 4 bases, V lost 0 bases, and 8 bases had no gene match. This CDR3 has 17 residues. The CDR3 region has the DNA TGCGCCAGCAGCCAAGATTCCGCGGGACAGGGGACAGAGACCCAGTACTTC. Protein: CASSQDSAGQGTETQYF.

V gene TRBV7-8 combines with J gene TRBJ1-2; tentatively, D is TRBD1 (5 bases). This CDR3 is 16 amino acids long. The V end lost 1 base, the J end lost 5 bases, and 17 bases lay between the germline ends. CDR1 SGHVS and CDR2 FQNEAQ come from the germline V gene. The CDR3 DNA follows: TGTGCCAGCAGCTTAGAATCTTCGACAGCCTTTTATGGCTACACCTTC. It is translated as CASSLESSTAFYGYTF.

The chain is built from TRBV18 and TRBJ2-1, with 7 bases matching TRBD1. The CDR3 extends over 16 amino acids. V lost 6 bases and J lost 4; bases outside the gene matches: 12. CDR1 KGHSH and CDR2 LQKENI come from the germline V gene. The CDR3 DNA sequence: TGTGCCAGCTCGCCTACGGGATCAGGGGGTTACAATGAGCAGTTCTTC. It specifies CASSPTGSGGYNEQFF.

This clone was seen only once. The chain carries TRBV27 and TRBJ1-3; no firm D call. The CDR3 runs 13 residues. With 7 bases removed from V and 0 bases from J, the gap between germline ends came to 7 bases. In germline, CDR1 is MNHEY, CDR2 SMNVEV (reference sequence). CDR3 nucleotide sequence: TGTGCCAGCAAGTACAACTCTGGAAACACCATATATTTT. This sequence encodes CASKYNSGNTIYF.

V gene TRBV7-2 combines with J gene TRBJ2-1; no firm D call. The CDR3 loop spans 13 amino acids. V shed 1 base and J shed 10 bases, with 11 bases lying between them. CDR1 SGHTA and CDR2 FQGNSA come from the germline V gene. The CDR3 region is CASSLVLVGEQFF. DNA for the CDR3: TGTGCCAGCAGCTTAGTACTTGTAGGGGAGCAGTTCTTC. Full variable domain (rest looked up from reference TRBV7-2 and TRBJ2-1): GAGVSQSPSNKVTEKGKDVELRCDPISGHTALYWYRQSLGQGLEFLIYFQGNSAPDKSGLPSDRFSAERTGGSVSTLTIQRTQQEDSAVYLCASSLVLVGEQFFGPGTRLTVL.

This chain joins TRBV6-5 and TRBJ1-2; 8 bases map to TRBD1. The CDR3 covers 15 residues. Trimming cost V 0 bases and J 4 bases; bases outside gene matches: 4. CDR1 is MNHEY, CDR2 SVGAGI, per germline. The CDR3 DNA sequence: TGTGCCAGCAGTTACTCTGGGACAGGAATCTATGGCTACACCTTC. It encodes CASSYSGTGIYGYTF.

The J gene is TRBJ1-1, the V gene TRBV28; D is unclear. The CDR3 length is 15 residues. V lost 8 bases and J 11 bases, leaving 27 bases between the germline ends. Germline V lookup: CDR1 MDHEN, CDR2 SYDVKM. The CDR3 region is CASGALIGGKIGAFF. For the CDR3, the DNA is TGTGCCAGCGGCGCTTTGATAGGAGGGAAGATTGGGGCTTTCTTT.

For this clone: The identical CDR3 is also encoded by other nucleotide sequences in the sample. V is TRBV4-3 and J is TRBJ2-5; D perhaps matches TRBD2 (7 bases). This CDR3 is built from 14 residues. Trimming removed 1 base at V and 4 bases at J, with 10 bases between. Germline V CDR1 and CDR2: LGHNA, YSLEER. The DNA of the CDR3 is TGCGCCAGCAGCCAAGGGGGGGGGCGAGAGACCCAGTACTTC. Protein product: CASSQGGGRETQYF.

The V and J genes are TRBV6-5 and TRBJ2-2; 14 bases line up with TRBD2. The V segment lost 11 bases and the J segment 7 bases; nucleotides outside the gene matches: 6. Germline CDR1 reads MNHEY; CDR2 reads SVGAGI. This CDR3 has 14 residues. The CDR3 sequence is CAGYGTSGSGELFF. Here the CDR3 DNA reads TGTGCCGGATACGGGACTAGCGGGAGCGGGGAGCTGTTTTTT.

The chain recombines TRBV7-3 with TRBJ1-2, with TRBD1 identical over 8 bases. In germline, CDR1 is SGHTA, CDR2 FQGTGA. This CDR3 spans 15 amino acids. The trim removed 4 bases at V and 3 bases at J, leaving 7 bases unmatched. CDR3 amino acids: CASSSWTGIHYGYTF. CDR3 bases: TGTGCCAGCAGCTCCTGGACAGGGATACACTATGGCTACACCTTC.

V gene TRBV20-1 combines with J gene TRBJ2-3, with D unresolved. Deletions cut 3 bases from V and 3 bases from J, with 4 bases between. The CDR3 sequence is 11 residues long. CDR1 DFQATT and CDR2 SNEGSKA come from the germline V gene (reference sequence). The CDR3 sequence: CSASKTDTQYF. For the CDR3, the DNA is TGCAGTGCTAGTAAGACAGATACGCAGTATTTT.

Notes on this clone: The junction and the germline gene differ at one end; a read error may be behind it. V usage is TRBV7-3 and J usage is TRBJ2-1; 9 nucleotides match TRBD2. CDR3 length equals 16 residues. CDR1 is SGHTA, CDR2 FQGTGA, per germline. The chain's CDR3 is CASSLTGLAAYNEQFF. Here the CDR3 DNA reads TGTGCCAGCAGCCTAACGGGACTAGCAGCCTACAATGAGCAGTTCTTC.

This clone has a single count. The V call is TRBV2, the J call TRBJ2-5; D is undetermined. Germline CDR1 is SNHLY and CDR2 is FYNNEI. Trimming pared 0 bases from V and 4 bases from J, leaving 15 bases between. The CDR3 runs to 16 residues. The CDR3, as DNA: TGTGCCAGCAGTGAAGCGATGGCTAGAGCCCTAGAGACCCAGTACTTC. Translated, it gives CASSEAMARALETQYF.

The J gene is TRBJ2-3, the V gene TRBV5-8; unclear D gene. Germline V gene sequence: CDR1 SGHTS, CDR2 YDEGEE. CDR3 length equals 14 residues. Trimming took off 0 bases at V and 2 bases at J, with 7 bases between the two ends. In DNA, the CDR3 is TGTGCCAGCAGCTTGGCCGAGAACACAGATACGCAGTATTTT. This sequence encodes CASSLAENTDTQYF. The full variable domain, rest sourced from reference TRBV5-8 and TRBJ2-3, is EAGVTQSPTHLIKTRGQQATLRCSPISGHTSVYWYQQALGLGLQFLLWYDEGEERNRGNFPPRFSGRQFPNYSSELNVNALELEDSALYLCASSLAENTDTQYFGPGTRLTVL.